These 20 T cell receptor beta chains were all obtained from the same sample, sequenced in a study of Ad26.COV2.S vaccination and SARS-CoV-2 variants. Repertoires were generated with immunoSEQ multiplex PCR, while TCRdb's copy carries only in-frame clones and drops some. The profile shows 380,000 or so clones, 83% of them singletons. Treatment given: some 20 received Ad26.COV2.S at low or high dose, single or two shots; roughly 5 received placebo; per-sample allocation not given. The study sampled participants on day 63 after the first vaccine or placebo injection. Source: peripheral blood, taken in a trial of Ad26.COV2.S vaccine versus placebo. The receptors derive from a person aged 18-60 years who received the Ad26.COV2.S COVID-19 vaccine or a placebo.

J is TRBJ1-5 and V is TRBV28; a weak D match, TRBD1 (6 bases). Germline loops: CDR1 MDHEN, CDR2 SYDVKM. CDR3 length: 15 residues. V lost 2 bases and J lost 4, with 12 bases in between. The CDR3 nucleotides are TGTGCCAGCAGTTTAGCAGGGGCGAGGAATCAGCCCCAGCATTTT. This translates into CASSLAGARNQPQHF.

The chain combines TRBV7-2 with TRBJ2-5; D gene unclear. V was trimmed by 1 base and J by 5 bases, leaving 17 bases between them. The CDR3 loop spans 16 amino acids. CDR1 is SGHTA, CDR2 FQGNSA, per germline. This chain's CDR3 is CASSLESRSLGETQYF. The CDR3 DNA is TGTGCCAGCAGCTTAGAATCACGGTCCCTTGGGGAGACCCAGTACTTC.

This chain links TRBV25-1 with TRBJ2-6, with TRBD1 identical over 10 bases. This CDR3 has 16 amino acids. V lost 7 bases, J lost 4 bases, and 7 bases stayed unmatched. Germline V lookup: CDR1 MGHDK, CDR2 SYGVNS. The chain's CDR3 is CASKTGGLSGANVLTF. DNA for the CDR3: TGTGCCAGCAAGACAGGGGGCCTCTCCGGGGCCAACGTCCTGACTTTC.

The V call is TRBV11-2, the J call TRBJ2-3; TRBD2 aligns across 12 bases. J gave up 4 bases and V 4 bases, and 6 bases lay outside the gene matches. The germline V gene has CDR1 SGHAT and CDR2 FQNNGV. The CDR3 sequence is 16 residues long. CDR3 DNA: TGTGCCAGCAGCTCGGCTAGCGGGAGGGCTTCAGATACGCAGTATTTT. It is translated as CASSSASGRASDTQYF.

V and J are TRBV10-3 and TRBJ1-1; tentative D call: TRBD1 (6 bases). V was pared by 10 bases and J by 7 bases, with 16 bases between. Germline loops: CDR1 ENHRY, CDR2 SYGVKD. CDR3 length equals 12 residues. DNA for the CDR3: TGTGCCAGCGACACAGGGATCGGTGAAGCTTTCTTT. Residues: CASDTGIGEAFF.

J is TRBJ2-2 and V is TRBV11-2, with D perhaps being TRBD1 or TRBD2 (5 bases each). V lost 3 bases to trimming and J lost 5 bases, with 16 bases between them. The CDR3 has 16 residues. Germline CDR1 reads SGHAT; CDR2 reads FQNNGV. The CDR3 sequence: CASSLFGTTQTGELFF. CDR3 DNA: TGTGCCAGCAGCTTGTTCGGGACGACCCAAACCGGGGAGCTGTTTTTT.

V and J are TRBV7-3 and TRBJ2-2; no reliable D call. This CDR3 has 14 residues. Germline V gives CDR1 SGHTA, CDR2 FQGTGA. Deletions cut 1 base from V and 5 bases from J, with 8 bases between. The CDR3 nucleotides read TGTGCCAGCAGCTTAAGTGTCCAAACCGGGGAGCTGTTTTTT. Protein sequence: CASSLSVQTGELFF.

The chain is built from TRBV24-1 and TRBJ2-3, with 7 nucleotides matching TRBD2. CDR3 length: 15 amino acids. V trimming: 1 base; J trimming: 6 bases; junction bases outside the gene matches: 6. Germline V lookup: CDR1 KGHDR, CDR2 SFDVKD. CDR3 coding DNA: TGTGCCACCAGTGATTTAAAGGGAGGGCTGGATACGCAGTATTTT. Translating it yields CATSDLKGGLDTQYF.

The chain combines TRBV5-1 with TRBJ1-2, with D perhaps TRBD1 (5 bases). The V and J ends lost 4 bases and 3 bases respectively, with 13 bases between them. This CDR3 has 14 amino acids. Germline CDR1 reads SGHRS; CDR2 reads YFSETQ. In nucleotides, the CDR3 is TGCGCCAGCAGCCCCCGCAGGGCCGACTATGGCTACACCTTC. Amino acids: CASSPRRADYGYTF. Supplemented by reference TRBV5-1 and TRBJ1-2, the full variable domain reads KAGVTQTPRYLIKTRGQQVTLSCSPISGHRSVSWYQQTPGQGLQFLFEYFSETQRNKGNFPGRFSGRQFSNSRSEMNVSTLELGDSALYLCASSPRRADYGYTFGSGTRLTVV.

This clone has a single count. The V and J genes are TRBV9 and TRBJ2-1; TRBD1 might be the D (6 bases). The CDR3 runs to 15 residues. V was trimmed by 4 bases and J by 3 bases, leaving 14 bases between them. From germline, CDR1 is SGDLS and CDR2 YYNGEE. The CDR3 DNA is TGTGCCAGCAGCAAAGAGGGGGATTTCTACAATGAGCAGTTCTTC. Translation gives CASSKEGDFYNEQFF.

This clone has a single count. The CDR3 DNA sequence: TGTGCCAGTACGGGAGAGGGTTGGAACACCGGGGAGCTGTTTTTT. Translated: CASTGEGWNTGELFF. The genes are TRBV19 and TRBJ2-2; TRBD2 might be the D (6 bases). The length of the CDR3 is 15 residues. Trimming removed 7 bases at V and 1 base at J, with 13 bases between. Germline lookup yields CDR1 LNHDA and CDR2 SQIVND (reference sequence).

The chain combines TRBV5-1 with TRBJ1-1; the D is unclear. There are 14 residues in the CDR3. Germline V CDR1 and CDR2: SGHRS, YFSETQ. Trimming left V 6 bases short and J 3 bases short, with 15 bases between. In DNA form, the CDR3 reads TGCGCCAGCACCGACTCCACCGGTGACACTGAAGCTTTCTTT. The encoded protein is CASTDSTGDTEAFF.

This rearrangement joins TRBV29-1 to TRBJ2-7; D might be TRBD1 (6 bases). V lost 7 bases to trimming and J lost 2 bases, with 12 bases between them. Germline V gene lookup returns CDR1 SQVTM and CDR2 ANQGSEA. The CDR3 has 12 amino acids. CDR3 sequence reads: CSARGNPYEQYF. CDR3 DNA: TGCAGCGCCAGGGGAAACCCCTACGAGCAGTACTTC.

This clone was counted between two and nine times. The J gene is TRBJ2-3, the V gene TRBV10-3, with TRBD2 matching 11 bases. From germline, CDR1 is ENHRY and CDR2 SYGVKD. The trim removed 6 bases at V and 6 bases at J, leaving 11 bases unmatched. The CDR3 totals 16 residues. This chain's CDR3 is CAISLLAGGQLDTQYF. As DNA, the CDR3 is TGTGCCATCAGCCTCTTAGCGGGGGGGCAGTTGGATACGCAGTATTTT.

This chain connects TRBV2 to TRBJ1-1, with 7 bases fitting TRBD1. Germline V gene lookup returns CDR1 SNHLY and CDR2 FYNNEI. This CDR3 is 13 amino acids long. Germline trimming cut 8 bases from V and 1 base from J; bases unmatched to any gene: 4. Here the CDR3 reads CASGRGANTEAFF. As DNA, the CDR3 is TGTGCCAGCGGCAGGGGGGCGAACACTGAAGCTTTCTTT.

This chain links TRBV7-9 with TRBJ1-1; TRBD1 matches 8 bases. Per germline, CDR1 SEHNR and CDR2 FQNEAQ (reference sequence). V gave up 2 bases and J gave up 8 bases; unmatched junction bases: 1. The CDR3 is 12 residues long. The CDR3, as DNA: TGTGCCAGCAGCTTAAGGACAGGGGAAGCTTTCTTT. It translates to CASSLRTGEAFF. The full variable domain, its missing parts supplied by reference TRBV7-9 and TRBJ1-1, is DTGVSQNPRHKITKRGQNVTFRCDPISEHNRLYWYRQTLGQGPEFLTYFQNEAQLEKSRLLSDRFSAERPKGSFSTLEIQRTEQGDSAMYLCASSLRTGEAFFGQGTRLTVV.

Only a few counts were recorded for this clone. The gene calls are TRBV7-9 and TRBJ1-2; no clear D gene. V lost 5 bases and J 4 bases, leaving 11 bases between the germline ends. This CDR3 contains 13 residues. CDR1 and CDR2 (germline): SEHNR, FQNEAQ (reference sequence). The CDR3 protein is CASSLTRGYGYTF. In nucleotides, the CDR3 is TGTGCCAGCAGCCTGACCCGGGGCTATGGCTACACCTTC.

In its sample, this clone was seen a few times. The genes are TRBV10-3 and TRBJ2-3, with TRBD1 identical over 10 bases. The V gene's germline CDR1 is ENHRY and CDR2 SYGVKD. Trimming took 8 bases from V and 5 from J; bases not matched to a gene: 7. This CDR3 has 14 amino acids. CDR3: CAIRSGQGRDTQYF. The CDR3 nucleotides are TGTGCCATCCGGTCGGGACAGGGGAGAGATACGCAGTATTTT.

The chain uses TRBV7-9 and TRBJ2-3, with D possibly being TRBD2 (6 bases). The V end lost 1 base, the J end lost 1 base, and 9 bases lay between the germline ends. Germline V gives CDR1 SEHNR, CDR2 FQNEAQ (reference sequence). This CDR3 is 15 amino acids long. The DNA for the CDR3 is TGTGCCAGCAGCTTAGGTCCGGGAGGCACAGATACGCAGTATTTT. It yields the protein CASSLGPGGTDTQYF.

The chain joins TRBV11-3 to TRBJ2-1; no definite D call. Per germline, CDR1 SGHNT and CDR2 YENEEA. The length of the CDR3 is 16 residues. V was trimmed by 5 bases and J by 1 base, leaving 15 bases between them. For the CDR3, the DNA is TGTGCCAGCAGCCGAAAAACAGTCCTATCCTACAATGAGCAGTTCTTC. This codes for CASSRKTVLSYNEQFF. Variable domain in full (rest from reference TRBV11-3 and TRBJ2-1): EAGVVQSPRYKIIEKKQPVAFWCNPISGHNTLYWYLQNLGQGPELLIRYENEEAVDDSQLPKDRFSAERLKGVDSTLKIQPAELGDSAVYLCASSRKTVLSYNEQFFGPGTRLTVL.